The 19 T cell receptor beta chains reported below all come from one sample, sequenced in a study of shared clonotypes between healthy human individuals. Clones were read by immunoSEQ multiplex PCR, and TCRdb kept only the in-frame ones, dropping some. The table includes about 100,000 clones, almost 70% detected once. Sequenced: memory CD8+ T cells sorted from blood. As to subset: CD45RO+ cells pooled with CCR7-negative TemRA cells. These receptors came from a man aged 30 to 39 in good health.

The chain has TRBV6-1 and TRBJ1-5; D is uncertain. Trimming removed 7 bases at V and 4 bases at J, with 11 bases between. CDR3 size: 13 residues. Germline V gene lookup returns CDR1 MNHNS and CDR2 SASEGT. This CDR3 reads CASTRRENQPQHF. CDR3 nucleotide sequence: TGTGCCAGCACTAGACGGGAGAATCAGCCCCAGCATTTT.

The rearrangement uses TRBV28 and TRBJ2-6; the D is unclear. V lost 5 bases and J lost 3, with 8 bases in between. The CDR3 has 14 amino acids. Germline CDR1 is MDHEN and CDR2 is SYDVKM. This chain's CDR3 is CASSPVDGANVLTF. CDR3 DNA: TGTGCCAGCAGTCCGGTAGATGGGGCCAACGTCCTGACTTTC.

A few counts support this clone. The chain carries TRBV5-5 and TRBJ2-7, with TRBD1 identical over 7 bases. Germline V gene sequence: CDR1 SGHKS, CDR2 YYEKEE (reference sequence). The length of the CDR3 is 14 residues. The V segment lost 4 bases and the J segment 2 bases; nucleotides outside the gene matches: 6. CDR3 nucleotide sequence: TGTGCCAGCAGCAGACCGGGACAGCCCTACGAGCAGTACTTC. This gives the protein CASSRPGQPYEQYF. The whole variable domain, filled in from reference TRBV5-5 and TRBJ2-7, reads DAGVTQSPTHLIKTRGQQVTLRCSPISGHKSVSWYQQVLGQGPQFIFQYYEKEERGRGNFPDRFSARQFPNYSSELNVNALLLGDSALYLCASSRPGQPYEQYFGPGTRLTVT.

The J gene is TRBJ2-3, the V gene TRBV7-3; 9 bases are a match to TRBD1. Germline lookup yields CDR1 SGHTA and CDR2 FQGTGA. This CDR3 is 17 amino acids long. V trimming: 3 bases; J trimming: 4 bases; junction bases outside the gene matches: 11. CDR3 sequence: CASSLGQGKRGADTQYF. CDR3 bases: TGTGCCAGCAGCTTGGGACAGGGAAAGAGAGGGGCAGATACGCAGTATTTT.

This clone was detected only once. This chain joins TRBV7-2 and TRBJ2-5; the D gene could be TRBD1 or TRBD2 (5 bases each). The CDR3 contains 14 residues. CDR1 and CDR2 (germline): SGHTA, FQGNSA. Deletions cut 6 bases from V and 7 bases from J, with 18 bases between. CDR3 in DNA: TGTGCCAGCAGTTCCGGCTTGCCGAGGGGGACCCAGTACTTC. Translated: CASSSGLPRGTQYF.

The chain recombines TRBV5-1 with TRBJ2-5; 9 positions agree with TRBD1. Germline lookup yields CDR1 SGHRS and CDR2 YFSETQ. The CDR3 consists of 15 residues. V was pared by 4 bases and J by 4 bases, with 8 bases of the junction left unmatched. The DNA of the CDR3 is TGCGCCAGCAGCCGAACAGGGGGCGTTTCAGAGACCCAGTACTTC. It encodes CASSRTGGVSETQYF.

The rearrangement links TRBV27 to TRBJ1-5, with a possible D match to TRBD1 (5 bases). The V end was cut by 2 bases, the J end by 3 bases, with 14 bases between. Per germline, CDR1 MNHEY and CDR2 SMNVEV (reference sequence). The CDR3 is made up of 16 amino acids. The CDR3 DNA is TGTGCCAGCAGTTTAGGTGGGGCAGGACACAATCAGCCCCAGCATTTT. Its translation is CASSLGGAGHNQPQHF.

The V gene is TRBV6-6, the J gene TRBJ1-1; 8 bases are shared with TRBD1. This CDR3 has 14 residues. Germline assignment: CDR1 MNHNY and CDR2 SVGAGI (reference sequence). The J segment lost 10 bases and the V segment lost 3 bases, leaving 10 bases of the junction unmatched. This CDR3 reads CASSYGPQGDRAFF. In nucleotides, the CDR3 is TGTGCCAGCAGTTATGGGCCACAGGGGGACAGAGCTTTCTTT.

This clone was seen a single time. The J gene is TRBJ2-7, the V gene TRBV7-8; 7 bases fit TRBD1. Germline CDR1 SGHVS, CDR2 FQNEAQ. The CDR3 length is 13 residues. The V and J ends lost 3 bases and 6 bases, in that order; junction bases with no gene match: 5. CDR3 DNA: TGTGCCAGCAGCTTGGGACAGATTACCGAGCAGTACTTC. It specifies CASSLGQITEQYF.

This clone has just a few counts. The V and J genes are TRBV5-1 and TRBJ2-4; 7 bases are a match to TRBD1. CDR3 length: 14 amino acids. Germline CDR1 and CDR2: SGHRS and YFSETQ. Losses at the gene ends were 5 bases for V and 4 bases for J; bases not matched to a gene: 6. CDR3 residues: CASSYGTEKNIQYF. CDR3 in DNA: TGCGCCAGCAGTTACGGGACAGAGAAAAACATTCAGTACTTC. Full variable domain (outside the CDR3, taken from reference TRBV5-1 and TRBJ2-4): KAGVTQTPRYLIKTRGQQVTLSCSPISGHRSVSWYQQTPGQGLQFLFEYFSETQRNKGNFPGRFSGRQFSNSRSEMNVSTLELGDSALYLCASSYGTEKNIQYFGAGTRLSVL.

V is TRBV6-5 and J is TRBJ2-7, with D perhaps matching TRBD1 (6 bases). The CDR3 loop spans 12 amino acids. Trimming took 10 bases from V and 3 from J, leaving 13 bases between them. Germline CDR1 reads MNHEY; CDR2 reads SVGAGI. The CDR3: CATRDTDYEQYF. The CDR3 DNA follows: TGTGCCACACGGGACACCGACTACGAGCAGTACTTC.

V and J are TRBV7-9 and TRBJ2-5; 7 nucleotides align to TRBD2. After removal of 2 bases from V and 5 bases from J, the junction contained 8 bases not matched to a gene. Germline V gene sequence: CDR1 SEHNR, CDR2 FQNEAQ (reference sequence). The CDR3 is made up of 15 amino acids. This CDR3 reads CASSLFRTSMETQYF. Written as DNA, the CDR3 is TGTGCCAGCAGCTTATTCCGGACTAGTATGGAGACCCAGTACTTC.

The CDR3: CASMEGSGNTIYF. In nucleotides, the CDR3 is TGTGCCAGCATGGAGGGCTCTGGAAACACCATATATTTT. This chain joins TRBV7-9 and TRBJ1-3; D remains ambiguous. Deletions cut 7 bases from V and 0 bases from J, with 7 bases between. Germline CDR1 SEHNR, CDR2 FQNEAQ (reference sequence). The CDR3 spans 13 residues.

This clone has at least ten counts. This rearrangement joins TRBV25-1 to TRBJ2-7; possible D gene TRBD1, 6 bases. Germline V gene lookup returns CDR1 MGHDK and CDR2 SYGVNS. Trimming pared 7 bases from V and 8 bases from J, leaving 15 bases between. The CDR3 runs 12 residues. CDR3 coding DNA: TGTGCCAGCACCCGTGAGGGGGACAAGCAGTACTTC. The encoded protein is CASTREGDKQYF.

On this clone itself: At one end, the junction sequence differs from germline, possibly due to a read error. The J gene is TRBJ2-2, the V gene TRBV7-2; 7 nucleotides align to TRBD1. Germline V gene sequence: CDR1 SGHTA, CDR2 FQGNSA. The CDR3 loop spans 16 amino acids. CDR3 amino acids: CVSSSLRGLAAGELFF. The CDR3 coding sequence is TGTGTCAGCAGCTCGCTAAGGGGGCTAGCAGCCGGGGAGCTGTTTTTT.

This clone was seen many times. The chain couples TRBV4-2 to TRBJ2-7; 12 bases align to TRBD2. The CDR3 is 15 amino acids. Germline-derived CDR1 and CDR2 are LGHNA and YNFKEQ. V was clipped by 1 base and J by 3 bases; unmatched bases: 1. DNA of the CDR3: TGTGCCAGCAGCCAAGCACTAGCGGGAGGCTACGAGCAGTACTTC. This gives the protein CASSQALAGGYEQYF.

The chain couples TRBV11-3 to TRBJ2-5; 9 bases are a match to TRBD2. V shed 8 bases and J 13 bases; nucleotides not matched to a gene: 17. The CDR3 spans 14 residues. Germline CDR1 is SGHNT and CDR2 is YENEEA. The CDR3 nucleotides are TGTGCCAGCTCCCAGCGGGAGGTTTATGCCCGGTGGTACTTC. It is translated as CASSQREVYARWYF.

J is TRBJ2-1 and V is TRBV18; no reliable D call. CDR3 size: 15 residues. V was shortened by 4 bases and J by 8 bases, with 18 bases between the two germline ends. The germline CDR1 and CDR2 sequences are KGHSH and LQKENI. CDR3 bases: TGTGCCAGCTCACTAGCAAGCCAGTTGTGGGATGAGCAGTTCTTC. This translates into CASSLASQLWDEQFF. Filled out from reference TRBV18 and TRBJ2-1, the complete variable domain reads NAGVMQNPRHLVRRRGQEARLRCSPMKGHSHVYWYRQLPEEGLKFMVYLQKENIIDESGMPKERFSAEFPKEGPSILRIQQVVRGDSAAYFCASSLASQLWDEQFFGPGTRLTVL.

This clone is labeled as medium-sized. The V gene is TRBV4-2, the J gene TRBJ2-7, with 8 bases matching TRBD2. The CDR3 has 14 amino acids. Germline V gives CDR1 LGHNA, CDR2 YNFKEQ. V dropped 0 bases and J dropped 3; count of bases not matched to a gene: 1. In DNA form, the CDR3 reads TGTGCCAGCAGCCAAGATACTAGCGGCTACGAGCAGTACTTC. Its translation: CASSQDTSGYEQYF.